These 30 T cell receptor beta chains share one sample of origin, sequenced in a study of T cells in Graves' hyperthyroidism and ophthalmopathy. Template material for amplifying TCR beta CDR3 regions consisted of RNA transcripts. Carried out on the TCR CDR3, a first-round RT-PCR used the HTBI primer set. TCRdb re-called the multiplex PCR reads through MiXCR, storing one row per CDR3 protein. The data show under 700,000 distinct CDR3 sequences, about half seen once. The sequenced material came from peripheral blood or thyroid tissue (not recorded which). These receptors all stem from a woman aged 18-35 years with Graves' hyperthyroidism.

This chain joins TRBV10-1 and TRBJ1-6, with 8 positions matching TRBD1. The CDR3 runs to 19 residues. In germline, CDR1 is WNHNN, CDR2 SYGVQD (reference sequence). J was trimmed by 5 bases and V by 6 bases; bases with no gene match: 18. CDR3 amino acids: CASSRTGRGTQKNNSPLHF. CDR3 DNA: TGCGCCAGCAGCCGGACAGGGCGAGGGACCCAAAAAAATAATTCACCCCTCCACTTT.

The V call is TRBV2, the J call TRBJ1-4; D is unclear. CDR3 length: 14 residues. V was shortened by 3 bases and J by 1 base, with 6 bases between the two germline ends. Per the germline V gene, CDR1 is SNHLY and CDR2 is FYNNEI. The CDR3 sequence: CASSERETNEKLFF. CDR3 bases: TGTGCCAGCAGTGAGAGGGAAACTAATGAAAAACTGTTTTTT.

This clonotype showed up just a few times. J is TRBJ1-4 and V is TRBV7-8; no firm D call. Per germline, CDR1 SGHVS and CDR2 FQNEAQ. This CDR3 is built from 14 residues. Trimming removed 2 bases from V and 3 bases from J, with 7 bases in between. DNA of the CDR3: TGTGCCAGCAGCTTACGGACCCCTAATGAAAAACTGTTTTTT. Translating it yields CASSLRTPNEKLFF. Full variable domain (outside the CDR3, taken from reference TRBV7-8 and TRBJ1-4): GAGVSQSPRYKVAKRGQDVALRCDPISGHVSLFWYQQALGQGPEFLTYFQNEAQLDKSGLPSDRFFAERPEGSVSTLKIQRTQQEDSAVYLCASSLRTPNEKLFFGSGTQLSVL.

CDR3 protein: CASSHDRGTYNSPLHF. As DNA, the CDR3 is TGTGCCAGCAGTCATGACAGGGGAACTTATAATTCACCCCTCCACTTT. V usage is TRBV25-1 and J usage is TRBJ1-6; 8 positions match TRBD1. Unmatched junction bases numbered 7, after V lost 5 bases and J lost 4 bases. Germline lookup yields CDR1 MGHDK and CDR2 SYGVNS. This CDR3 spans 16 amino acids.

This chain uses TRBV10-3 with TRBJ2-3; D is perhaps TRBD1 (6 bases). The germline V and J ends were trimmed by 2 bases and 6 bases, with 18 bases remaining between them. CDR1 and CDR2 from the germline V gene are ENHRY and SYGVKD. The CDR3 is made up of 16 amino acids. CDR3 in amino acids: CAISEREGVIPDTQYF. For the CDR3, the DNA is TGTGCCATCAGTGAGAGAGAGGGGGTTATCCCCGATACGCAGTATTTT.

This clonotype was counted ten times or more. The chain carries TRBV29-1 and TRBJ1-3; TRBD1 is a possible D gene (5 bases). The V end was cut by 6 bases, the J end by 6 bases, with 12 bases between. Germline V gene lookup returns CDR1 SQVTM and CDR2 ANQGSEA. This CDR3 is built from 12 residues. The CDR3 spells CSVVTTVNTIYF. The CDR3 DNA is TGCAGCGTCGTTACGACAGTAAACACCATATATTTT.

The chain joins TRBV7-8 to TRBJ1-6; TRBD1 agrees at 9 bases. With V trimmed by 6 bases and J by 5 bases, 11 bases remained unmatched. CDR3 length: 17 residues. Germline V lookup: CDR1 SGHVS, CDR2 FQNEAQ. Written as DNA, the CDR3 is TGTGCCAGCAGTCGATCCCTACAGGGGGCCCATAATTCACCCCTCCACTTT. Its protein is CASSRSLQGAHNSPLHF.

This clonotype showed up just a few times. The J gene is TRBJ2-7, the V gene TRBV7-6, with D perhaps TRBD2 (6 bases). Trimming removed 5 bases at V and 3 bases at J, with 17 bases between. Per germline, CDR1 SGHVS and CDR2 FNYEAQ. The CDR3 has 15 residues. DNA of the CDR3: TGTGCCAGCAGCCACAGCCGGGACTTTCTCTACGAGCAGTACTTC. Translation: CASSHSRDFLYEQYF.

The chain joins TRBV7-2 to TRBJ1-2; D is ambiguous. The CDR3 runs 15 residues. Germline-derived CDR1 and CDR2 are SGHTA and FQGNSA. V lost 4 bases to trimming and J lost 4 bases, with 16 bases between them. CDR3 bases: TGTGCCAGCAGCTCCTCGGCCGCCTGGGGCTATGGCTACACCTTC. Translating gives CASSSSAAWGYGYTF.

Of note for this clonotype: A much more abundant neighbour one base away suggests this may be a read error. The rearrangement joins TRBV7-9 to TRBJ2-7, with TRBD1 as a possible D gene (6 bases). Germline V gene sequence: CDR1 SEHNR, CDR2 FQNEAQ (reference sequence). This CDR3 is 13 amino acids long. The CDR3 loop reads CAGSLDSNYEQYF. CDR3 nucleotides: TGTGCCGGCAGCTTGGACAGTAATTACGAGCAGTACTTC.

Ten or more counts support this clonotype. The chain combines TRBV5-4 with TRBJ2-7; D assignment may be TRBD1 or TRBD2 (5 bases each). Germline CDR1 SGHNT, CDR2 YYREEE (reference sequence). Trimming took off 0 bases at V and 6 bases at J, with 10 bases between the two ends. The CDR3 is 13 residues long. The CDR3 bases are TGTGCCAGCAGCTTGGGAGGGGTCGCCGAGCAGTACTTC. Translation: CASSLGGVAEQYF.

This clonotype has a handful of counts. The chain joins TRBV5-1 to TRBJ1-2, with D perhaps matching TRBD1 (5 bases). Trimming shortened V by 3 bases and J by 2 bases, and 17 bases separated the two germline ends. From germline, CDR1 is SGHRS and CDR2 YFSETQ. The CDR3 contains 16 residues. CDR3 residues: CASSSADFGTNYGYTF. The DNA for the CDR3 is TGCGCCAGCAGCTCGGCCGACTTTGGGACCAACTATGGCTACACCTTC. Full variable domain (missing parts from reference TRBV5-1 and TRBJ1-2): KAGVTQTPRYLIKTRGQQVTLSCSPISGHRSVSWYQQTPGQGLQFLFEYFSETQRNKGNFPGRFSGRQFSNSRSEMNVSTLELGDSALYLCASSSADFGTNYGYTFGSGTRLTVV.

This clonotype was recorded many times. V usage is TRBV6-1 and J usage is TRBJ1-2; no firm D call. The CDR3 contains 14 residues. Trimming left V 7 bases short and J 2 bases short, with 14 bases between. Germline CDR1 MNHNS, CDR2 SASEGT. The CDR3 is CASIEAMANYGYTF. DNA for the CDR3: TGTGCCAGCATCGAGGCAATGGCAAACTATGGCTACACCTTC.

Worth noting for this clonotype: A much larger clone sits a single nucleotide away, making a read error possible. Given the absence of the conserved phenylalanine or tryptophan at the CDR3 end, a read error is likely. The CDR3 DNA reads as TGTGCCACCAGCAGATCCAAAGGGGGGGGGAATTCACCCCTCCACTCT. Its protein is CATSRSKGGGNSPLHS. V and J are TRBV15 and TRBJ1-6; possibly TRBD1 for D (6 bases). CDR1 is LNHNV and CDR2 is YYDKDF in the germline V gene (reference sequence). This CDR3 has 16 residues. The V and J ends lost 2 bases and 7 bases respectively, with 15 bases between them.

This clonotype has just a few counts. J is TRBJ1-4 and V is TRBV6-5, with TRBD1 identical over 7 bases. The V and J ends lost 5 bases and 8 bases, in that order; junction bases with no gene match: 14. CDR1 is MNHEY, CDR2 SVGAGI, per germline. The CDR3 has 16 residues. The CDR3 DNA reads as TGTGCCAGCAGTGAGTCGAATCTGCAGGGGGACGAAAAACTGTTTTTT. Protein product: CASSESNLQGDEKLFF.

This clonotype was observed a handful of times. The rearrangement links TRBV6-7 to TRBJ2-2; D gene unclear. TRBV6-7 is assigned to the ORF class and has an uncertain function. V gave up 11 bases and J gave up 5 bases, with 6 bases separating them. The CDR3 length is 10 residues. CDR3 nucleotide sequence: TGTGCCGTGAAAACCGGGGAGCTGTTTTTT. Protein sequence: CAVKTGELFF.

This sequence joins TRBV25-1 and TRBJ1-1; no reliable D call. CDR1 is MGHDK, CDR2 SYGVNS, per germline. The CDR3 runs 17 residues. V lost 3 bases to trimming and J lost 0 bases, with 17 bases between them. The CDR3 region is CASSDIYSGSLNTEAFF. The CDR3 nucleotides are TGTGCCAGCAGTGATATCTACTCGGGTTCGCTGAACACTGAAGCTTTCTTT.

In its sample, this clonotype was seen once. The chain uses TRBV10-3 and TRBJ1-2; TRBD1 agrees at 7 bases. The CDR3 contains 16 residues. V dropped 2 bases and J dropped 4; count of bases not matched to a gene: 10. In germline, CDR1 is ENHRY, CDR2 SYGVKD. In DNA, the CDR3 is TGTGCCATCAGTGAGAGAGGGCAGGGGGTCAGCTATGGCTACACCTTC. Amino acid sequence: CAISERGQGVSYGYTF.

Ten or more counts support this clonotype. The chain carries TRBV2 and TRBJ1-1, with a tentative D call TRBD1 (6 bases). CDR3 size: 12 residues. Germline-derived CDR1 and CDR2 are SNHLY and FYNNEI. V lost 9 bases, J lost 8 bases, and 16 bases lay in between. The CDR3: CASDQGRGEAFF. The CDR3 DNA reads TGTGCCAGTGATCAGGGGAGAGGGGAAGCTTTCTTT. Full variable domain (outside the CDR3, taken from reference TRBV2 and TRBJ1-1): EPEVTQTPSHQVTQMGQEVILRCVPISNHLYFYWYRQILGQKVEFLVSFYNNEISEKSEIFDDQFSVERPDGSNFTLKIRSTKLEDSAMYFCASDQGRGEAFFGQGTRLTVV.

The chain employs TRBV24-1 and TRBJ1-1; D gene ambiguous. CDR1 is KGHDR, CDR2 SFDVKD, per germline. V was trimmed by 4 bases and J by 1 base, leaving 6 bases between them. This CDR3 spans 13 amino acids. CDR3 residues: CATSEGTNTEAFF. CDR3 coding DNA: TGTGCCACCAGTGAGGGTACGAACACTGAAGCTTTCTTT.

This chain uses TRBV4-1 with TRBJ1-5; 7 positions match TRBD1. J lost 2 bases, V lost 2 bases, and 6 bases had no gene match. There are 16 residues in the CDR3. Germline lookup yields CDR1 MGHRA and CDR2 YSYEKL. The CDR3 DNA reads TGCGCCAGCAGCCAACACGACAGGGCCGGCAATCAGCCCCAGCATTTT. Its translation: CASSQHDRAGNQPQHF.

The CDR3 region is CASSQVPFTSYEQYF. The CDR3 DNA sequence: TGCGCCAGCAGCCAAGTGCCGTTTACAAGCTACGAGCAGTACTTC. J is TRBJ2-7 and V is TRBV4-1, with D unresolved. Trimming shortened V by 1 base and J by 3 bases, and 13 bases separated the two germline ends. Per germline, CDR1 MGHRA and CDR2 YSYEKL. This CDR3 is built from 15 residues.

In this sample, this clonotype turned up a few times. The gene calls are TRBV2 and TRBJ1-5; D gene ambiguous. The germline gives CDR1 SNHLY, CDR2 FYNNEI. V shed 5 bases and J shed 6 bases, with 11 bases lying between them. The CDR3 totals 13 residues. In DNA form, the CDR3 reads TGTGCCAGCAGTTACTTGTTGGGTCAGCCCCAGCATTTT. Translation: CASSYLLGQPQHF. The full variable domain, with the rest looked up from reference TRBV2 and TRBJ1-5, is EPEVTQTPSHQVTQMGQEVILRCVPISNHLYFYWYRQILGQKVEFLVSFYNNEISEKSEIFDDQFSVERPDGSNFTLKIRSTKLEDSAMYFCASSYLLGQPQHFGDGTRLSIL.

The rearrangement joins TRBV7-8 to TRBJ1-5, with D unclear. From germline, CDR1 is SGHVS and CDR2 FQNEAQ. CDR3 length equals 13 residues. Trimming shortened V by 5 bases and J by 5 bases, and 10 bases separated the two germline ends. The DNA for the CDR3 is TGTGCCAGCAGCCTGGCCGTGGATCAGCCCCAGCATTTT. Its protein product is CASSLAVDQPQHF.

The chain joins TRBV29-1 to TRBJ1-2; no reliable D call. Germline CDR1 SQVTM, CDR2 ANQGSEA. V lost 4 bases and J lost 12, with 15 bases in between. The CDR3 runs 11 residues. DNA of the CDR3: TGCAGCGTTGTGGAAGGGAGAGGTCACACCTTC. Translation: CSVVEGRGHTF.

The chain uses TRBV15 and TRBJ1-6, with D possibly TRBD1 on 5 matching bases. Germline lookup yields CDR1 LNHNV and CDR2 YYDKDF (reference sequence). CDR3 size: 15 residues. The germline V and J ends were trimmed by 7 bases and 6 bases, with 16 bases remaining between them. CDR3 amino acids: CATKFGGRGNSPLHF. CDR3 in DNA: TGTGCCACCAAGTTCGGTGGGAGGGGTAATTCACCCCTCCACTTT.

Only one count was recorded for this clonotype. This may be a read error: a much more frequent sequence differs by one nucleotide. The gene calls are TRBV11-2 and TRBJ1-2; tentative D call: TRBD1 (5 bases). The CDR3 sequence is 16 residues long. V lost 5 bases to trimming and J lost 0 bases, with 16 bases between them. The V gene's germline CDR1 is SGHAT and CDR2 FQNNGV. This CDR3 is CASSLPRGRANYGYTF. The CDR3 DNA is TGTGCCAGCAGCCTCCCTCGGGGCCGAGCTAACTATGGCTACACCTTC.

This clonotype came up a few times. Written as DNA, the CDR3 is TGTGCCAGCAGTCCGGGCCGACCTTATCAGCCCCAGCATTTT. This gives the protein CASSPGRPYQPQHF. The chain couples TRBV7-8 to TRBJ1-5; D gene unclear. The CDR3 extends over 14 amino acids. V lost 6 bases, J lost 5 bases, and 14 bases lay in between. CDR1 and CDR2 (germline): SGHVS, FQNEAQ. The full variable domain, rest sourced from reference TRBV7-8 and TRBJ1-5, is GAGVSQSPRYKVAKRGQDVALRCDPISGHVSLFWYQQALGQGPEFLTYFQNEAQLDKSGLPSDRFFAERPEGSVSTLKIQRTQQEDSAVYLCASSPGRPYQPQHFGDGTRLSIL.

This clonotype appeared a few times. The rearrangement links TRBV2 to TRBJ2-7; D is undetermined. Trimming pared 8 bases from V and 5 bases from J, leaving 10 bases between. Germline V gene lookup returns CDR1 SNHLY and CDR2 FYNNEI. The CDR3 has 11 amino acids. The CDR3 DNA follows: TGTGCCAGCCAAGGGTGGGACGAGCAGTACTTC. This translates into CASQGWDEQYF.

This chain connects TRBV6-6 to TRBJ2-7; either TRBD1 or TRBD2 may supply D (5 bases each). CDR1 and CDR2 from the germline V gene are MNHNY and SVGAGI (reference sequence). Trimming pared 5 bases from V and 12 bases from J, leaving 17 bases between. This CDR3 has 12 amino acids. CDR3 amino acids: CASSTTGLRWYF. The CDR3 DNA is TGTGCCAGCAGTACCACAGGACTTCGTTGGTACTTC.